The next 21 T cell receptor beta chains were all read from a single sample in a study of PD-1 blockade in classical Hodgkin lymphoma. Time point specified: cycle 4 day 1 (C4D1), after 6 weeks of nivolumab. Patients all relapsed after autologous stem cell transplantation, and there was variation in brentuximab vedotin exposure. Assay: immunoSEQ multiplex PCR; the TCRdb copy retains only in-frame clones and omits some. The sample holds about 96,000 clones, about 92% seen once. Source: peripheral blood mononuclear cells (PBMCs), taken before the fourth cycle of nivolumab. The receptors stem from a human donor with classical Hodgkin lymphoma.

This clone was recorded once. The rearrangement joins TRBV27 to TRBJ1-1; a weak D match, TRBD1 (5 bases). The CDR3 extends over 17 amino acids. CDR1 and CDR2 from the germline V gene are MNHEY and SMNVEV (reference sequence). V lost 0 bases to trimming and J lost 0 bases, with 14 bases between them. CDR3 residues: CASSLSAGGAMNTEAFF. The CDR3 bases are TGTGCCAGCAGTTTATCGGCGGGAGGGGCGATGAACACTGAAGCTTTCTTT.

The V call is TRBV6-4, the J call TRBJ2-1; TRBD2 agrees at 15 bases. From germline, CDR1 is MRHNA and CDR2 SNTAGT. This CDR3 comprises 16 residues. V lost 5 bases, J lost 6 bases, and 5 bases stayed unmatched. CDR3 nucleotides: TGTGCCAGCAGTTTACGGACTAGCGGGGGGGGCAATGAGCAGTTCTTC. This translates into CASSLRTSGGGNEQFF.

The chain carries TRBV4-2 and TRBJ2-7; 9 positions agree with TRBD2. V was pared by 3 bases and J by 2 bases, with 14 bases of the junction left unmatched. CDR1 and CDR2 from the germline V gene are LGHNA and YNFKEQ. The CDR3 runs 18 residues. The DNA of the CDR3 is TGTGCCAGCAGCCAGGGCCCCCTAGCGGGAAGCACCCCCTACGAGCAGTACTTC. Translating it yields CASSQGPLAGSTPYEQYF.

V usage is TRBV2 and J usage is TRBJ2-3; 7 bases are a match to TRBD1. This CDR3 has 17 amino acids. Germline V CDR1 and CDR2: SNHLY, FYNNEI. The V and J ends lost 8 bases and 0 bases, in that order; junction bases with no gene match: 14. The CDR3 sequence is CASSRDRRRTSTDTQYF. In DNA form, the CDR3 reads TGTGCCAGCTCCCGGGACAGAAGAAGGACCAGCACAGATACGCAGTATTTT.

The chain recombines TRBV9 with TRBJ2-2; D gene uncertain. This CDR3 has 16 amino acids. Trimming cost V 0 bases and J 5 bases, with 14 bases left between them. Germline CDR1 reads SGDLS; CDR2 reads YYNGEE. The CDR3 sequence: CASSVAQVVWTGELFF. The DNA for the CDR3 is TGTGCCAGCAGCGTAGCTCAGGTAGTTTGGACCGGGGAGCTGTTTTTT.

J is TRBJ1-2 and V is TRBV5-5; maybe TRBD1 (5 bases). The V and J ends lost 0 bases and 4 bases respectively, with 19 bases between them. Germline V gene data show CDR1 as SGHKS and CDR2 as YYEKEE (reference sequence). This CDR3 comprises 17 residues. The CDR3 protein is CASSLALYGALSYGYTF. CDR3 DNA: TGTGCCAGCAGCTTGGCCCTCTATGGGGCCCTGAGCTATGGCTACACCTTC.

This clone was observed a few times. The chain combines TRBV30 with TRBJ1-3, with D maybe TRBD1 (6 bases). Per germline, CDR1 GTSNPN and CDR2 SVGIG (reference sequence). The CDR3 totals 22 residues. Trimming cost V 6 bases and J 3 bases, with 39 bases left between them. The CDR3 here is CACYGGASGHMTPRGVGNTIYF. The CDR3 region has the DNA TGTGCCTGCTATGGAGGCGCAAGTGGGCATATGACCCCCAGGGGAGTTGGAAACACCATATATTTT. Complete variable domain (other parts from reference TRBV30 and TRBJ1-3): SQTIHQWPATLVQPVGSPLSLECTVEGTSNPNLYWYRQAAGRGLQLLFYSVGIGQISSEVPQNLSASRPQDRQFILSSKKLLLSDSGFYLCACYGGASGHMTPRGVGNTIYFGEGSWLTVV.

The chain couples TRBV18 to TRBJ2-3, with 8 bases matching TRBD1. V shed 3 bases and J 4 bases; nucleotides not matched to a gene: 9. Germline V gene sequence: CDR1 KGHSH, CDR2 LQKENI. This CDR3 is built from 16 residues. The CDR3 sequence is CASSPLTGAHADTQYF. The DNA for the CDR3 is TGTGCCAGCTCACCGCTGACAGGGGCCCACGCAGATACGCAGTATTTT.

The chain carries TRBV27 and TRBJ2-5; TRBD2 matches 10 bases. V lost 5 bases and J lost 1; bases outside the gene matches: 10. The length of the CDR3 is 17 residues. Per germline, CDR1 MNHEY and CDR2 SMNVEV (reference sequence). CDR3 sequence: CASSNRRTSGLQETQYF. CDR3 in DNA: TGTGCCAGCAGTAATAGGAGGACTAGCGGTCTCCAAGAGACCCAGTACTTC.

The chain couples TRBV30 to TRBJ1-3, with D uncertain. The CDR3 consists of 13 residues. Germline values: CDR1 GTSNPN, CDR2 SVGIG (reference sequence). V shed 7 bases and J shed 1 base, with 11 bases lying between them. The CDR3 protein is CAFLLWSGNTIYF. In nucleotides, the CDR3 is TGTGCCTTTTTATTATGGTCTGGAAACACCATATATTTT. Variable domain in full (rest from reference TRBV30 and TRBJ1-3): SQTIHQWPATLVQPVGSPLSLECTVEGTSNPNLYWYRQAAGRGLQLLFYSVGIGQISSEVPQNLSASRPQDRQFILSSKKLLLSDSGFYLCAFLLWSGNTIYFGEGSWLTVV.

This chain joins TRBV9 and TRBJ1-5; D gene unclear. Trimming cost V 3 bases and J 4 bases, with 11 bases left between them. The CDR3 extends over 14 amino acids. CDR1 and CDR2 (germline): SGDLS, YYNGEE. The CDR3 sequence is CASSAPGPNQPQHF. The CDR3 region has the DNA TGTGCCAGCAGCGCCCCCGGCCCGAATCAGCCCCAGCATTTT. The entire variable domain, with the rest obtained from reference TRBV9 and TRBJ1-5, is as follows: DSGVTQTPKHLITATGQRVTLRCSPRSGDLSVYWYQQSLDQGLQFLIQYYNGEERAKGNILERFSAQQFPDLHSELNLSSLELGDSALYFCASSAPGPNQPQHFGDGTRLSIL.

The chain is built from TRBV30 and TRBJ1-2, with a possible D match to TRBD1 (6 bases). V shed 5 bases and J shed 8 bases, with 27 bases lying between them. Germline assignment: CDR1 GTSNPN and CDR2 SVGIG (reference sequence). The CDR3 contains 16 residues. As DNA, the CDR3 is TGTGCCTGGGCGAATCAACCGGGACAACAAACTAGGGGCTACACCTTC. Amino acids: CAWANQPGQQTRGYTF.

The chain combines TRBV19 with TRBJ1-5; maybe TRBD1 (6 bases). The CDR3 loop spans 16 amino acids. V shed 2 bases and J shed 2 bases, with 13 bases lying between them. Germline CDR1 and CDR2: LNHDA and SQIVND (reference sequence). This CDR3 reads CASSIHTGLRNQPQHF. Written as DNA, the CDR3 is TGTGCCAGTAGTATACACACAGGGTTACGCAATCAGCCCCAGCATTTT.

This sequence joins TRBV6-5 and TRBJ1-1; D is ambiguous. The CDR3 totals 14 residues. The germline V gene encodes CDR1 MNHEY and CDR2 SVGAGI. V lost 2 bases to trimming and J lost 5 bases, with 12 bases between them. In DNA form, the CDR3 reads TGTGCCAGCAGTTACGGTACGGGAGTAACTGAAGCTTTCTTT. Protein product: CASSYGTGVTEAFF.

This rearrangement joins TRBV30 to TRBJ2-7, with 10 positions matching TRBD1. Germline CDR1 and CDR2: GTSNPN and SVGIG (reference sequence). With V trimmed by 8 bases and J by 5 bases, 6 bases remained unmatched. The CDR3 runs to 12 residues. In DNA, the CDR3 is TGTGCCGGCCGGGACAGGGGCCACGAGCAGTACTTC. This sequence encodes CAGRDRGHEQYF.

The chain joins TRBV13 to TRBJ2-1, with TRBD2 as a possible D gene (5 bases). CDR3 size: 13 residues. The germline V gene encodes CDR1 PRHDT and CDR2 FYEKMQ (reference sequence). V lost 7 bases, J lost 3 bases, and 10 bases lay in between. DNA for the CDR3: TGTGCCAGCAAGGAGGTTCTCTACAATGAGCAGTTCTTC. This codes for CASKEVLYNEQFF.

The chain uses TRBV5-1 and TRBJ2-3; 11 bases match TRBD2. The CDR3 contains 16 residues. The germline V gene has CDR1 SGHRS and CDR2 YFSETQ. The V gene end was trimmed by 4 bases and the J gene end by 5 bases; junction bases not matched to a gene: 9. Here the CDR3 DNA reads TGCGCCAGCAGCCAGACCCTAGCGGGAGGTATAGATACGCAGTATTTT. This gives the protein CASSQTLAGGIDTQYF.

The chain has TRBV23-1 and TRBJ2-5, with D perhaps matching TRBD1 (6 bases). TRBV23-1 is classed as an ORF, of uncertain function. The CDR3 runs to 17 residues. Trimming left V 10 bases short and J 7 bases short, with 31 bases between. The CDR3 protein is CATTLTHRDHFTRTQYF. The CDR3 DNA reads as TGCGCCACCACTCTTACCCACAGGGACCATTTCACCCGGACCCAGTACTTC.

The rearrangement links TRBV10-3 to TRBJ2-3, with a possible D match to TRBD2 (5 bases). The V gene's germline CDR1 is ENHRY and CDR2 SYGVKD. Trimming stripped 8 bases from V and 2 bases from J, with 17 bases between. This CDR3 has 15 residues. In nucleotides, the CDR3 is TGTGCCATCGGAGACTCGATTCGGGACACAGATACGCAGTATTTT. Translated, it gives CAIGDSIRDTDTQYF.

V gene TRBV19 combines with J gene TRBJ2-7; TRBD2 is a possible D gene (5 bases). The CDR3 covers 14 residues. From germline, CDR1 is LNHDA and CDR2 SQIVND (reference sequence). Trimming took 5 bases from V and 0 from J, leaving 11 bases between them. CDR3 region: CASSLASSSYEQYF. As DNA, the CDR3 is TGTGCCAGTAGTCTCGCTAGCAGCTCCTACGAGCAGTACTTC.

The V call is TRBV11-2, the J call TRBJ1-1; a possible D gene is TRBD1 (5 bases). CDR1 is SGHAT and CDR2 is FQNNGV in the germline V gene. The V gene lost 5 bases and the J gene lost 3 bases, with 16 bases spanning the gap. This CDR3 comprises 15 residues. CDR3 loop: CASSPWGREDTEAFF. The CDR3 DNA sequence: TGTGCCAGCAGCCCGTGGGGCCGGGAGGACACTGAAGCTTTCTTT.